The present T cell receptor (beta chain) was sequenced within a study of preoperative IRX-2 immunotherapy in early breast cancer. This clone was recorded only once. In germline, CDR1 is LGHNT, CDR2 FRNRAP. V shed 2 bases, J shed 8 bases, and the junction held 11 bases outside the gene matches. CDR3 length: 17 amino acids. Profiled with immunoSEQ multiplex PCR; TCRdb holds only in-frame clones, not every one. The sample has 90,000 to 100,000 clones, roughly 90% seen once. As for treatment: preoperative locoregional IRX-2 cytokine immunotherapy. Patients received preoperative, locoregional IRX-2 cytokine immunotherapy in a phase Ib study.

The source of this sequence is a human donor with breast cancer. The V call is TRBV12-5, the J call TRBJ2-1, with TRBD2 identical over 11 bases. The sample here was tumor tissue, taken after IRX-2 immunotherapy. CDR3 sequence reads: CASGLIYSGRAGDEQFF. The CDR3 region has the DNA TGTGCTAGTGGTTTGATCTATAGCGGGAGGGCCGGCGATGAGCAGTTCTTC.